This paragraph reports one TCR beta chain. It lacks a known antigen. The input lacks base qualities; no much larger clone sits a single base away. The sample is drawn from a study of cytomegalovirus exposure and HLA in healthy donors (dated by TCRdb to 2015 to 2018). Regarding the research as a whole: An earlier analysis of roughly 500 of the donors reported about 250 Gb of sequence data and some 100 million unique TCR beta sequences from some 180 million T cells. An early release that covered about 600 HLA-typed donors contained approximately 320 gigabases of sequencing data and tens of millions of unique TCR sequences. Of the 398 genotyped donors, around 81% fell in the genetic ancestry cluster associated with self-reported Caucasian donors. The study aimed to test whether cataloging public T cell receptors could reveal signatures of past pathogen exposure. The T cell repertoires of some 700 subjects were profiled by immunosequencing and related to cytomegalovirus serostatus. A separate validation cohort of 100 to 150 different subjects was used in addition to the approximately 700-subject first cohort. To predict cytomegalovirus infection status, the study brought together high-throughput TCR immunosequencing, statistical association of individual TCRs with disease status, and machine learning. To study patterns of TCR occurrence, a later analysis re-analyzed previously published TCR beta repertoires from 700 or so donors and added high-resolution HLA genotyping. Rather than using new phenotypic data, the later analysis identified candidate immune exposures from TCR beta sequences and from how often those sequences occurred across donors. An earlier analysis of around 580 of the donors used high-throughput TCR beta sequencing to judge whether each TCR beta V gene segment behaved as functional or pseudogenic. Donor age, sex, ethnicity and CMV serostatus were collected together with the repertoire data. In a later genetic analysis, genome-wide SNP genotypes for about 55% of the roughly 700 donors were used, and that subset was treated as a discovery cohort. Every repertoire in the discovery cohort had been generated on one and the same sequencing platform. Class I and class II HLA loci were covered by the typing at four-digit resolution. The number of typed donors differed by locus: about 629-640 for A, B, C, DRB1 and DQB1; some 500 for DQA1; some 590 for DPA1; and about 450 for DPB1. Because of strong linkage in the cohort, four or five DR-DQ haplotypes were treated as single units for association and clustering. Across roughly 420 genotyped donors of the cohort, an average of roughly 250,000 unique TCR beta nucleotide sequences per donor were sequenced, and approximately 19% of those sequences were non-productive. The investigation overall reported the following: A cluster of highly shared sequence variants was judged likely to represent a technical artifact of the sequencing pipeline. Because the 87-base-pair reads could not distinguish some IMGT-functional V segments, including TRBV6-2 and TRBV6-3, those segments were excluded. While some public TCRs were present in many individuals, most TCR sequences turned up only very rarely across donors. A later analysis associated 16,951 TCR beta sequences with specific HLA alleles at a false discovery rate of 0.05. Roughly uniform sequencing depth across donors was assumed in presence/absence analyses, although this assumption may not hold. V-gene and J-gene trimming of TCR beta chains was associated with a missense DCLRE1C variant in a later genetic analysis, and the association was replicated in an independent cohort. A further reported finding was that TCR beta sequences accurately predicted the HLA-A and HLA-B alleles for most subjects in the first cohort. Correlated functional status among segregating V segments might be attributable to linkage disequilibrium, but an unknown experimental factor could not be ruled out. In a later analysis, HLA-associated TCR beta chains were found to be more clonally expanded and to have lower generation probabilities than equally common non-associated chains. A later analysis reported that several top co-occurrence clusters appeared linked to parvovirus B19, influenza, CMV and Epstein-Barr virus. When HLA alleles, especially DR and DQ, strongly co-occurred, attributing TCR associations to individual alleles was difficult. The cohort was sequenced for TCR beta chains only, and without alpha or paired-chain data the features that could be detected were limited. The study listed 150 to 200 TCR beta chains as associated with cytomegalovirus. In a later analysis, TCR association rates were found to vary across HLA loci, with the most associated TCRs seen for DRB1 alleles and the fewest for HLA-C alleles. The classifier was reported to diagnose cytomegalovirus status with high specificity and sensitivity in both the original cohort and the validation cohort. Three of the identified cytomegalovirus-associated TCR beta chains were confirmed in vitro to be specific for cytomegalovirus antigens. Compared with the 666-donor mean, donors in an Asian-associated ancestry cluster had fewer N-insertions in productive TCRs, according to a later genetic analysis. Because HLA typing was unavailable for some donors at each locus, only the typed subset was used in association tests. A later analysis found that most CMV-associated TCR beta chains appeared HLA-restricted, with HLA associations seemingly driven largely by CMV exposure. It was suggested by the authors that the approach could potentially be generalized to other disease states and immunological phenotypes. Broadly in line with IMGT annotations, most TCR beta V segments showed up in productive rearrangements about 90% or about 30% of the time in an earlier analysis of 450 to 750 of the donors. Because counts were too low, about 18 rarely observed V segments, including chromosome 9 orphons, were excluded from the earlier analysis of 500 to 700 of the donors. CMV serostatus was the only immune exposure information available for the cohort.

The cohort was made up of around 720 healthy bone marrow donors. Cohort members were all nominally healthy when sampled, although unrecorded immune exposures were likely present. The donor tested CMV seropositive and was one of the 289 seropositive cohort members. Every donor gave a peripheral blood sample, and the peripheral blood mononuclear cells from that sample were used for TCR beta sequencing. Genomic DNA extraction from the blood cell samples was performed with the Qiagen DNeasy Blood Extraction Kit. The library was made by the immunoSEQ multiplex PCR assay. The multiplex PCR relied on a mix of 60 forward primers for TCR Vbeta segments and 13 reverse primers for TCR Jbeta segments. Amplification of the CDR3 region of rearranged TCR beta genes was performed with a multiplex PCR assay on genomic DNA. Amplified TCR beta libraries were sequenced as 87-base-pair reads on the Illumina HiSeq System. The study's processing was this. A later analysis tallied around 87 million unique TCR beta chains across the 650 to 750 repertoires, and some 10 million of those chains were shared by two or more donors. Raw reads were error-corrected and collapsed into unique sequences by a nearest-neighbor algorithm in which closely related sequences were merged to remove PCR and sequencing errors. To assign V, D and J gene segments, CDR3 sequences were aligned to IMGT reference sequences. Each retained sequence needed at least a six-nucleotide match to both a V gene segment and a J gene segment. Rearrangements were called productive when the CDR3 lacked stop codons and stayed in frame with V and J; all others were non-productive. CDR3 was defined according to IMGT convention as the region running from the second conserved V-encoded cysteine to the conserved J-encoded phenylalanine. In an earlier analysis of around 600 of the donors, sequences lacking an unambiguous match to a single V gene segment were excluded. An earlier analysis of a few hundred of the donors called V segments functional above 56.7% productive rearrangements and segregating when the between-donor standard deviation exceeded 5%. A statistical classification framework was built for diagnosing cytomegalovirus status from the catalog of TCR beta chain sequences. V and J gene assignment, in a later analysis, came from comparing TCR nucleotide sequences with IMGT/GENE-DB human TR gene sequences. Using the TCRdist pipeline, a later analysis assigned CDR3 sequences along with most-parsimonious VDJ recombination scenarios. In a later analysis, each TCR beta chain was defined by its CDR3 amino acid sequence together with its V-gene family, and reads without a unique V-gene family were excluded. To address suspected cross-contamination and a sequencing artifact, a later analysis removed several hundred highly shared, low-generation-probability nucleotide sequences. A later analysis calculated a clonal expansion index for each public chain from normalized within-repertoire ranks of inferred template counts. In a later analysis, generation probabilities were computed using a VDJ recombination model fitted to out-of-frame rearrangements, and the results were checked against IGoR. In a later analysis, TCR-TCR, TCR-HLA and TCR-CMV co-occurrence was scored with hypergeometric tests, and a repertoire-size bias correction was applied to TCR pairs. A later analysis estimated false discovery rates by permuting HLA or CMV assignments 20 times. In a later analysis, co-occurring TCRs were grouped using DBSCAN, and TCRdist sequence similarity was added for clustering within HLA-allele-positive subsets. For co-occurrence clustering, repertoires with fewer than 30,000 or more than 120,000 public chains were excluded, along with five or six repertoires with anomalous nucleotide sharing. Here the immuneACCESS table is served through TCRdb, limited to in-frame sequences with V and J called. Missing clones are a known gap in these copies; in checked studies unresolved V genes cover under half, and the rest lacks a known reason. V, J and clone size are taken as reported in that table, and D and trimming were inferred from the DNA itself. The sample contains some 140,000 clones, around 80% of them found a single time. The ten most abundant clones make up over 8.5% of the sample.

CDR1 and CDR2 (MGHRA, YSYEKL) derive from the germline V gene. Between the V and J ends, shortened by 1 base and 13 bases respectively, the junction contains 10 bases. The CDR3 sequence holds 11 residues, the cysteine and phenylalanine included. The DNA shown is the 33-base CDR3, in frame from base 1. The receptor was isolated from a woman aged 45-60 years in good health and CMV-seropositive. The receptor chain draws on TRBV4-1 and TRBJ1-1; the D gene identity is not certain. The sequenced sample was PBMCs. The DNA sequence is TGCGCCAGCAGCCAAGGGCCCGTTGGTTTCTTT. Its protein is CASSQGPVGFF.